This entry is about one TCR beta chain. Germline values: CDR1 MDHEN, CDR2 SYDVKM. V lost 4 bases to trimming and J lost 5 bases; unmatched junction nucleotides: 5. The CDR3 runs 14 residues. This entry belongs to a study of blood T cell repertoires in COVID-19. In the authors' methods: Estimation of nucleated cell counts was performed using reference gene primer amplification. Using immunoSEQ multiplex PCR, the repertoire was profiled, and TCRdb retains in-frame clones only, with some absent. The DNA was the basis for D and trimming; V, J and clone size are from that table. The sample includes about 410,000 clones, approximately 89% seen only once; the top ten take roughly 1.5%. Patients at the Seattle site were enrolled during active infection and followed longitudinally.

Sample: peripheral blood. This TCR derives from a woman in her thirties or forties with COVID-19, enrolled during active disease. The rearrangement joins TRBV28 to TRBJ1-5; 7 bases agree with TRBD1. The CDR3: CASSSQGMDQPQHF. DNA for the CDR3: TGTGCCAGCAGTTCACAGGGGATGGATCAGCCCCAGCATTTT.